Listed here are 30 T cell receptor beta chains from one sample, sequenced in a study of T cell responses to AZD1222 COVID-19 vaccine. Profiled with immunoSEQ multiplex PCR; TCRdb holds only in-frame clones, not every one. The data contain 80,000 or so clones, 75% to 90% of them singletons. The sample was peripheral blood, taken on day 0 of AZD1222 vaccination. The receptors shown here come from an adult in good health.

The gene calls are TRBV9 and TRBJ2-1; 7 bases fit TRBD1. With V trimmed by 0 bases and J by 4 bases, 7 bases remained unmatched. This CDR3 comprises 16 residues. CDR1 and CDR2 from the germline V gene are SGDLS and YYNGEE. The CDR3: CASSVEVGGWYNEQFF. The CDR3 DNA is TGTGCCAGCAGCGTAGAGGTAGGGGGCTGGTACAATGAGCAGTTCTTC.

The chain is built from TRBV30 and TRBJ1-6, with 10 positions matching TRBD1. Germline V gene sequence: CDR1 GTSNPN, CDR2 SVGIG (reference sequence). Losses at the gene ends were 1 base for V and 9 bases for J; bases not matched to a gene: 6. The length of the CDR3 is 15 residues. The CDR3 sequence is CAWSEGQGFSSPLHF. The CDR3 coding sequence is TGTGCCTGGAGTGAGGGACAGGGGTTTAGTTCACCCCTCCACTTT.

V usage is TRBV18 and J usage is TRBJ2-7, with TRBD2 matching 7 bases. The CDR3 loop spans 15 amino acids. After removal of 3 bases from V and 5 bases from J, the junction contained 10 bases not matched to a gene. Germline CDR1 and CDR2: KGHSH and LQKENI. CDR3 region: CASSPGGVRENEQYF. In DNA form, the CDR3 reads TGTGCCAGCTCACCGGGAGGGGTACGGGAGAACGAGCAGTACTTC. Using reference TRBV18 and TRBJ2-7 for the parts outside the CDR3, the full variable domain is NAGVMQNPRHLVRRRGQEARLRCSPMKGHSHVYWYRQLPEEGLKFMVYLQKENIIDESGMPKERFSAEFPKEGPSILRIQQVVRGDSAAYFCASSPGGVRENEQYFGPGTRLTVT.

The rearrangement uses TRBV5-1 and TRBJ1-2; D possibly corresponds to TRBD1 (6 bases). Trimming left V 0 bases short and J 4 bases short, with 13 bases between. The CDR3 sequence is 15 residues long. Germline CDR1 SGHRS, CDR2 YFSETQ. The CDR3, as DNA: TGCGCCAGCAGCTTGGCCGGCGACAGGATCTATGGCTACACCTTC. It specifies CASSLAGDRIYGYTF.

Here the CDR3 DNA reads TGCGCCAGCAGCTTGTCGGGGGGCACAGATACGCAGTATTTT. Amino acids: CASSLSGGTDTQYF. The chain couples TRBV5-1 to TRBJ2-3, with a possible D match to TRBD2 (6 bases). Germline CDR1 SGHRS, CDR2 YFSETQ. The ends were cut back, 1 base at V and 1 base at J, with 7 bases in the middle. The CDR3 has 14 amino acids.

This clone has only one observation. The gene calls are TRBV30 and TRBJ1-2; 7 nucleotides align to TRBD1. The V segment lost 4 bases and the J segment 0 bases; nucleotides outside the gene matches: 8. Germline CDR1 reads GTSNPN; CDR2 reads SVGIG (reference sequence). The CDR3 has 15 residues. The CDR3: CAWTPGQLSNYGYTF. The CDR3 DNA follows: TGTGCCTGGACTCCGGGACAGCTCTCTAACTATGGCTACACCTTC.

CDR3 nucleotides: TGTGCCTGGAGAAAAGGGACAGGGCAGGGCTACACCTTC. It is translated as CAWRKGTGQGYTF. This chain links TRBV30 with TRBJ1-2, with 9 bases identical to TRBD1. Per the germline V gene, CDR1 is GTSNPN and CDR2 is SVGIG (reference sequence). J was trimmed by 8 bases and V by 3 bases; bases with no gene match: 7. CDR3 length: 13 residues.

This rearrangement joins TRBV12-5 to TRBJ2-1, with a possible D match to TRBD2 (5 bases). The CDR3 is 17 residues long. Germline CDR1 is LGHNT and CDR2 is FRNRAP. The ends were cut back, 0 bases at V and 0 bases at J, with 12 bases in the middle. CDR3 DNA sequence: TGTGCTAGTGGTTTGGTACTGGAAGGGAGCTCCTACAATGAGCAGTTCTTC. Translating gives CASGLVLEGSSYNEQFF. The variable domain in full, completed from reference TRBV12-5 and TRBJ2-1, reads DARVTQTPRHKVTEMGQEVTMRCQPILGHNTVFWYRQTMMQGLELLAYFRNRAPLDDSGMPKDRFSAEMPDATLATLKIQPSEPRDSAVYFCASGLVLEGSSYNEQFFGPGTRLTVL.

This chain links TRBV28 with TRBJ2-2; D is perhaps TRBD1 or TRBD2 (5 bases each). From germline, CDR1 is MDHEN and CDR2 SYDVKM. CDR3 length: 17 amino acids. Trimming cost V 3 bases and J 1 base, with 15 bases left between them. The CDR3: CASSFRIGTGNTGELFF. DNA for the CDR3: TGTGCCAGCAGTTTTAGGATCGGGACGGGGAACACCGGGGAGCTGTTTTTT.

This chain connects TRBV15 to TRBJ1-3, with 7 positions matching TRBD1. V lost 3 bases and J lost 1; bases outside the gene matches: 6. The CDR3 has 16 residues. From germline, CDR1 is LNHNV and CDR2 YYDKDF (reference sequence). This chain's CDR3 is CATSRGLTGSGNTIYF. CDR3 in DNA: TGTGCCACCAGCAGGGGTCTGACAGGGTCTGGAAACACCATATATTTT.

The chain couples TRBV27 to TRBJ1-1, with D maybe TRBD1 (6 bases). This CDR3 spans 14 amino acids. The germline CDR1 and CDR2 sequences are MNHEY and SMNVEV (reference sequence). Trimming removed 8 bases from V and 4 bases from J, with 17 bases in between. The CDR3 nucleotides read TGTGCCAGCGGGGAGCAGGGGTTCGGCACTGAAGCTTTCTTT. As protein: CASGEQGFGTEAFF.

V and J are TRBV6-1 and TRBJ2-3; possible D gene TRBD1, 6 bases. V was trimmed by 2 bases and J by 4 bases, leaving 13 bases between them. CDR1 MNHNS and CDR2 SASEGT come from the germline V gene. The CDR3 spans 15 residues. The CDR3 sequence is CASSENRVMADTQYF. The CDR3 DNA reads TGTGCCAGCAGTGAAAACAGGGTGATGGCAGATACGCAGTATTTT.

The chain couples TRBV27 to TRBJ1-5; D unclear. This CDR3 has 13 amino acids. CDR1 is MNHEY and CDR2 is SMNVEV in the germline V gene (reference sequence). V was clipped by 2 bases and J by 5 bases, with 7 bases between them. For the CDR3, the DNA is TGTGCCAGCAGTTTAAGGGTAGATCAGCCCCAGCATTTT. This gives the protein CASSLRVDQPQHF.

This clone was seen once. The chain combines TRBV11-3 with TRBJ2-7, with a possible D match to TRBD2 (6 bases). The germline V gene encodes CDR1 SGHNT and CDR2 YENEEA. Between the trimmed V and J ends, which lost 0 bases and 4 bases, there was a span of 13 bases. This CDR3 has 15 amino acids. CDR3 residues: CASSLEGGEVYEQYF. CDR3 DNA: TGTGCCAGCAGCTTAGAGGGGGGAGAAGTATACGAGCAGTACTTC.

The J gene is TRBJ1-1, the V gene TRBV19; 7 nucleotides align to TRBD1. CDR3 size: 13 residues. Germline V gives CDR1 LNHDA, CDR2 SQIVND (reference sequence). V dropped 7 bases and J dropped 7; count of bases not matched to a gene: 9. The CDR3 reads CASTKTGRGEAFF. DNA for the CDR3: TGTGCCAGTACCAAGACAGGGAGGGGTGAAGCTTTCTTT.

Here the CDR3 DNA reads TGTGCCTGGAGTGACCCCCCCTACAGGTCTGGGGCCAACGTCCTGACTTTC. This translates into CAWSDPPYRSGANVLTF. This rearrangement joins TRBV30 to TRBJ2-6; the D gene is possibly TRBD1 (5 bases). This CDR3 is built from 17 residues. The ends were cut back, 1 base at V and 1 base at J, with 14 bases in the middle. Germline V gene data show CDR1 as GTSNPN and CDR2 as SVGIG (reference sequence).

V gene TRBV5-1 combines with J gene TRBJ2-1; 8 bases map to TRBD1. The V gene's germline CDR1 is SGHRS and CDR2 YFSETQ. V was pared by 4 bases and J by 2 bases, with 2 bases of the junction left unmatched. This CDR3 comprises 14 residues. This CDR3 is CASSGQGTYNEQFF. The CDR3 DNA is TGCGCCAGCAGCGGACAGGGTACCTACAATGAGCAGTTCTTC.

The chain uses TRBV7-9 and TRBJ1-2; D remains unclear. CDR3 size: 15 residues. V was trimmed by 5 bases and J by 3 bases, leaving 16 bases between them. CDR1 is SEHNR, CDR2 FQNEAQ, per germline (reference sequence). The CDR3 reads CASSPTQHPDYGYTF. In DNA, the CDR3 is TGTGCCAGCAGCCCTACCCAACACCCGGACTATGGCTACACCTTC.

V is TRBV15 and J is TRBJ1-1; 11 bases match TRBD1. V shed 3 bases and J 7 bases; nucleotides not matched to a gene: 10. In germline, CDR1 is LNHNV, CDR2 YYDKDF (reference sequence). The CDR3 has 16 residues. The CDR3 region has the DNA TGTGCCACCAGCAGGGGACAGGGGGTCCGACCGAGTGAAGCTTTCTTT. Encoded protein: CATSRGQGVRPSEAFF.

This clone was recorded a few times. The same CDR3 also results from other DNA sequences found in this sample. In nucleotides, the CDR3 is TGTGCCAGCAGCCAAGATTACGGGAGAAACTATGGCTACACCTTC. Its translation is CASSQDYGRNYGYTF. The chain joins TRBV14 to TRBJ1-2; D gene unclear. V gave up 0 bases and J gave up 2 bases, with 10 bases separating them. The CDR3 is made up of 15 amino acids. The germline V gene encodes CDR1 SGHDN and CDR2 FVKESK.

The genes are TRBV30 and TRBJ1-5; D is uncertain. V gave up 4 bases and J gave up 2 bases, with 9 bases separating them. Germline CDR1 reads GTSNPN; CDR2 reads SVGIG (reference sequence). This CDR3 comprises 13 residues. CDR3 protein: CAWNDYGNQPQHF. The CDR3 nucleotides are TGTGCCTGGAATGATTACGGCAATCAGCCCCAGCATTTT.

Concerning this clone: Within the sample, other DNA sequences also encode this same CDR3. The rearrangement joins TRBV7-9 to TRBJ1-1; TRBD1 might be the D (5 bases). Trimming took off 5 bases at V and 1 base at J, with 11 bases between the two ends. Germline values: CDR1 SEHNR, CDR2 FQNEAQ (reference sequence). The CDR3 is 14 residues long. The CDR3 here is CASSPGTPNTEAFF. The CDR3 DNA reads TGTGCCAGCAGCCCCGGGACTCCGAACACTGAAGCTTTCTTT.

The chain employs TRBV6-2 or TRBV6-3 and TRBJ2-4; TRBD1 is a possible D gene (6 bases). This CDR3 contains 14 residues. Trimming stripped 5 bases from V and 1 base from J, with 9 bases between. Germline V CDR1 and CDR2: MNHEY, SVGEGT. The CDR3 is CASSNQGAKNIQYF. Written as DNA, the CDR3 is TGTGCCAGCAGTAACCAGGGGGCCAAAAACATTCAGTACTTC.

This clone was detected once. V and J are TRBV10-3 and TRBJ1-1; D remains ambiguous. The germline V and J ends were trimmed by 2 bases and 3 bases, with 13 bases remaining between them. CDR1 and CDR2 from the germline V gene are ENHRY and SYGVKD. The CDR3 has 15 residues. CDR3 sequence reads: CAISEVGIRDTEAFF. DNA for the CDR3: TGTGCCATCAGTGAGGTGGGGATCCGGGACACTGAAGCTTTCTTT.

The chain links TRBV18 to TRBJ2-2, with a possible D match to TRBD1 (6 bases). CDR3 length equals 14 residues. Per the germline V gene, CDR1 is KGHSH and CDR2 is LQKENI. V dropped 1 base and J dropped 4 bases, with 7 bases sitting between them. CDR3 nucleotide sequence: TGTGCCAGCTCACCACGACAGGCCACCGGGGAGCTGTTTTTT. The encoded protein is CASSPRQATGELFF.

In DNA, the CDR3 is TGTGCCAGCAGCTTAGACAAGGGACAGGGCTTCTATGGCTACACCTTC. Its translation: CASSLDKGQGFYGYTF. The V call is TRBV7-2, the J call TRBJ1-2; 9 bases are a match to TRBD1. The V gene's germline CDR1 is SGHTA and CDR2 FQGNSA. The CDR3 is 16 residues long. The J segment lost 4 bases and the V segment lost 1 base, leaving 7 bases of the junction unmatched.

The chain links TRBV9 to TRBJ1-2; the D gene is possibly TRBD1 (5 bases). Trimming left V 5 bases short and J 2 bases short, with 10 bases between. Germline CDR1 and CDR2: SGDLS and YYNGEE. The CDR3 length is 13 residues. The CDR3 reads CASRAGGNYGYTF. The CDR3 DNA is TGTGCCAGCAGAGCTGGGGGAAACTATGGCTACACCTTC.

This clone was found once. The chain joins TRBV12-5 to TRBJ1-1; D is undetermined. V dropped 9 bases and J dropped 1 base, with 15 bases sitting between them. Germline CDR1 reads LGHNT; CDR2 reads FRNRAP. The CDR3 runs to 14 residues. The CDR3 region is CASHLGPSNTEAFF. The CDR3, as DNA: TGTGCTAGCCACCTCGGGCCATCGAACACTGAAGCTTTCTTT.

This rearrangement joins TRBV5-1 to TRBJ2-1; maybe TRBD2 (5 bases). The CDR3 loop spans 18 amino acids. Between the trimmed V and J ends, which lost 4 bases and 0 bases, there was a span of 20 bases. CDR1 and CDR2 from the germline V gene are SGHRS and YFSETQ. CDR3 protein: CASSLNGGRTSSYNEQFF. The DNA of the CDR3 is TGCGCCAGCAGCCTGAATGGCGGGCGGACGAGCTCCTACAATGAGCAGTTCTTC. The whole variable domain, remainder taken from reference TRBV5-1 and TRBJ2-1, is KAGVTQTPRYLIKTRGQQVTLSCSPISGHRSVSWYQQTPGQGLQFLFEYFSETQRNKGNFPGRFSGRQFSNSRSEMNVSTLELGDSALYLCASSLNGGRTSSYNEQFFGPGTRLTVL.

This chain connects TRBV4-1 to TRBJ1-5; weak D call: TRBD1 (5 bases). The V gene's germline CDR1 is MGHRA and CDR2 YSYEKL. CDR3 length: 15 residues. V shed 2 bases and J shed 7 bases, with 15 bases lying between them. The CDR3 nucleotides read TGCGCCAGCAGCCAAAACACGGGGGGGGTCCAGCCCCAGCATTTT. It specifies CASSQNTGGVQPQHF.